What follows are 24 T cell receptor beta chains derived from one specimen sequenced in a study of blood T cell repertoires in COVID-19 (dated by TCRdb to 2020 to 2022). The protocol used for the library was the immunoSEQ multiplex PCR assay. TCRdb stores this immuneACCESS table with in-frame sequences only. Part of the clones is absent; in the studies checked, under half of the shortfall reflects unresolved V genes, and no reason is known for the rest. Across this sample there are 150,000 to 200,000 clones, with less than 90% seen only once. Jointly, the top ten make up 5.5% to 8.5% of the sample. Input material: PBMCs or T cells enriched from blood (not recorded which). The receptor source for this set is a woman aged 50 to 60 who had recovered from COVID-19.

This chain joins TRBV6-6 and TRBJ1-2; D is perhaps TRBD1 (5 bases). In germline, CDR1 is MNHNY, CDR2 SVGAGI (reference sequence). This CDR3 region has 15 residues. Trimming pared 8 bases from V and 4 bases from J, leaving 20 bases between. CDR3: CASHATGGMTYGYTF. Written as DNA, the CDR3 is TGTGCCAGCCACGCCACGGGGGGTATGACCTATGGCTACACCTTC.

V and J are TRBV20-1 and TRBJ2-7; possible D gene TRBD2, 5 bases. V lost 3 bases to trimming and J lost 6 bases, with 9 bases between them. The CDR3 runs 11 residues. Germline values: CDR1 DFQATT, CDR2 SNEGSKA (reference sequence). DNA for the CDR3: TGCAGTGCTAGGCCCCTAGCCGAGCAGTACTTC. Its protein product is CSARPLAEQYF.

This chain links TRBV19 with TRBJ1-5, with no clear D. Trimming shortened V by 7 bases and J by 7 bases, and 17 bases separated the two germline ends. The CDR3 is 14 amino acids. Germline CDR1 LNHDA, CDR2 SQIVND (reference sequence). CDR3 coding DNA: TGTGCCAGTAAGGCAGCCGGGGAAATGCAGCCCCAGCATTTT. It is translated as CASKAAGEMQPQHF. The full variable domain, with the rest looked up from reference TRBV19 and TRBJ1-5, is DGGITQSPKYLFRKEGQNVTLSCEQNLNHDAMYWYRQDPGQGLRLIYYSQIVNDFQKGDIAEGYSVSREKKESFPLTVTSAQKNPTAFYLCASKAAGEMQPQHFGDGTRLSIL.

This chain links TRBV18 with TRBJ2-3; 11 nucleotides agree with TRBD2. The germline V gene encodes CDR1 KGHSH and CDR2 LQKENI. This CDR3 contains 15 residues. After removal of 5 bases from V and 6 bases from J, the junction contained 7 bases not matched to a gene. The CDR3 bases are TGTGCCAGCTCATCGGTACTAGCGGGAGTGGATACGCAGTATTTT. Amino acids: CASSSVLAGVDTQYF.

This chain links TRBV5-1 with TRBJ2-1; D is possibly TRBD2 (6 bases). Germline V lookup: CDR1 SGHRS, CDR2 YFSETQ. V lost 0 bases, J lost 7 bases, and 17 bases lay in between. CDR3 length equals 16 residues. This chain's CDR3 is CASSLDGGPSSNEQFF. CDR3 DNA sequence: TGCGCCAGCAGCTTGGACGGAGGGCCCTCGTCGAATGAGCAGTTCTTC.

A single count supports this clone. This chain uses TRBV3-1 (or the pseudogene TRBV3-2) with TRBJ1-2, with 8 bases aligning to TRBD1. The CDR3 is 14 amino acids. The germline V gene encodes CDR1 LGHDT and CDR2 YNNKEL (reference sequence). After removal of 1 base from V and 7 bases from J, the junction contained 5 bases not matched to a gene. CDR3 in DNA: TGTGCCAGCAGCCAAGGGGAGACAGGGGCTGGCTACACCTTC. It is translated as CASSQGETGAGYTF.

The sample holds one count of this clone. The CDR3 protein is CASRYRGLESPLHF. The DNA for the CDR3 is TGTGCCAGCAGATACAGGGGGCTTGAGTCACCCCTCCACTTT. This sequence joins TRBV2 and TRBJ1-6; 9 bases align to TRBD1. CDR3 length: 14 amino acids. Unmatched junction bases numbered 7, after V lost 6 bases and J lost 10 bases. Germline V gene data show CDR1 as SNHLY and CDR2 as FYNNEI. The full variable domain, in which reference TRBV2 and TRBJ1-6 provide the parts outside the CDR3, is EPEVTQTPSHQVTQMGQEVILRCVPISNHLYFYWYRQILGQKVEFLVSFYNNEISEKSEIFDDQFSVERPDGSNFTLKIRSTKLEDSAMYFCASRYRGLESPLHFGNGTRLTVT.

This chain joins TRBV7-2 and TRBJ1-2, with TRBD1 as a possible D gene (5 bases). The V gene lost 3 bases and the J gene lost 7 bases, with 18 bases spanning the gap. Germline CDR1 reads SGHTA; CDR2 reads FQGNSA. This CDR3 contains 15 residues. CDR3 in DNA: TGTGCCAGCAGCTTGAGGACAATTAAATTAGGTGGCTACACCTTC. As protein: CASSLRTIKLGGYTF.

This chain joins TRBV7-2 and TRBJ2-7; 8 bases match TRBD2. CDR1 is SGHTA, CDR2 FQGNSA, per germline. The CDR3 is 13 residues long. The trim removed 2 bases at V and 4 bases at J, leaving 1 base unmatched. The DNA for the CDR3 is TGTGCCAGCAGCTTACGCGGGAGGTACGAGCAGTACTTC. It is translated as CASSLRGRYEQYF.

The CDR3: CASSPRTGSSTGELFF. CDR3 nucleotides: TGTGCCAGCAGCCCAAGGACAGGGTCCAGCACCGGGGAGCTGTTTTTT. The rearrangement joins TRBV27 to TRBJ2-2, with 8 positions matching TRBD1. V shed 6 bases, J shed 4 bases, and the junction held 10 bases outside the gene matches. The CDR3 loop spans 16 amino acids. CDR1 and CDR2 from the germline V gene are MNHEY and SMNVEV (reference sequence).

This rearrangement joins TRBV2 to TRBJ1-1; D remains ambiguous. CDR1 and CDR2 from the germline V gene are SNHLY and FYNNEI. V gave up 5 bases and J gave up 0 bases, with 10 bases separating them. The CDR3 is made up of 14 amino acids. The CDR3: CASSWAHMNTEAFF. Here the CDR3 DNA reads TGTGCCAGCAGTTGGGCCCATATGAACACTGAAGCTTTCTTT.

The chain joins TRBV18 to TRBJ2-3; the D is unclear. Trimming stripped 3 bases from V and 3 bases from J, with 7 bases between. Germline lookup yields CDR1 KGHSH and CDR2 LQKENI. CDR3 length: 13 residues. In DNA form, the CDR3 reads TGTGCCAGCTCACCGCCCGGTACAGATACGCAGTATTTT. Translating gives CASSPPGTDTQYF.

This clone showed up just a few times. The DNA for the CDR3 is TGCGCCAGCAGCCTGGTGGGGGGGAAACCGAACACTGAAGCTTTCTTT. Encoded protein: CASSLVGGKPNTEAFF. This rearrangement joins TRBV5-1 to TRBJ1-1; possible D gene TRBD1, 5 bases. Germline CDR1 and CDR2: SGHRS and YFSETQ. V was pared by 4 bases and J by 1 base, with 17 bases between. This CDR3 contains 16 residues.

This clone was picked up one time. The J gene is TRBJ2-1, the V gene TRBV27; 14 bases agree with TRBD2. The V gene's germline CDR1 is MNHEY and CDR2 SMNVEV (reference sequence). V lost 4 bases to trimming and J lost 9 bases; unmatched junction nucleotides: 11. The CDR3 has 17 amino acids. CDR3 in amino acids: CASSSDRGLAGGREQFF. CDR3 sequence (DNA): TGTGCCAGCAGTTCAGACCGTGGACTAGCGGGAGGACGTGAGCAGTTCTTC.

This clone was found once. The chain links TRBV2 to TRBJ2-7; D remains ambiguous. The CDR3 runs to 11 residues. V was cut by 4 bases and J by 6 bases, with 7 bases left in between. Per the germline V gene, CDR1 is SNHLY and CDR2 is FYNNEI. CDR3 coding DNA: TGTGCCAGCAGTGCGCTAAGCGAGCAGTACTTC. This translates into CASSALSEQYF.

This chain connects TRBV18 to TRBJ1-1, with 7 positions matching TRBD1. CDR3 length: 13 amino acids. Germline-derived CDR1 and CDR2 are KGHSH and LQKENI. Losses at the gene ends were 3 bases for V and 8 bases for J; bases not matched to a gene: 6. DNA for the CDR3: TGTGCCAGCTCACCCCGACAGGGCTCCGAAGCTTTCTTT. Translated: CASSPRQGSEAFF. Using reference TRBV18 and TRBJ1-1 for the parts outside the CDR3, the full variable domain is NAGVMQNPRHLVRRRGQEARLRCSPMKGHSHVYWYRQLPEEGLKFMVYLQKENIIDESGMPKERFSAEFPKEGPSILRIQQVVRGDSAAYFCASSPRQGSEAFFGQGTRLTVV.

V usage is TRBV7-9 and J usage is TRBJ1-4; 8 bases match TRBD1. J gave up 2 bases and V 2 bases, and 1 base lay outside the gene matches. The CDR3 is 15 residues long. CDR1 is SEHNR and CDR2 is FQNEAQ in the germline V gene (reference sequence). The CDR3 nucleotides are TGTGCCAGCAGCTTAACAGGGGGGACTAATGAAAAACTGTTTTTT. Translating gives CASSLTGGTNEKLFF.

V usage is TRBV18 and J usage is TRBJ1-4; D not certain. The germline V gene encodes CDR1 KGHSH and CDR2 LQKENI. Trimming removed 3 bases from V and 2 bases from J, with 10 bases in between. The CDR3 is made up of 15 amino acids. DNA of the CDR3: TGTGCCAGCTCACCCCAAGAGGGTACTAATGAAAAACTGTTTTTT. Protein product: CASSPQEGTNEKLFF. Using reference TRBV18 and TRBJ1-4 for the parts outside the CDR3, the full variable domain is NAGVMQNPRHLVRRRGQEARLRCSPMKGHSHVYWYRQLPEEGLKFMVYLQKENIIDESGMPKERFSAEFPKEGPSILRIQQVVRGDSAAYFCASSPQEGTNEKLFFGSGTQLSVL.

The CDR3 DNA reads as TGTGCCTGGAGTGTACTAGCGGACTACAATGAGCAGTTCTTC. It yields the protein CAWSVLADYNEQFF. The chain uses TRBV30 and TRBJ2-1; 8 bases are shared with TRBD2. The V gene end was trimmed by 0 bases and the J gene end by 3 bases; junction bases not matched to a gene: 1. Germline lookup yields CDR1 GTSNPN and CDR2 SVGIG (reference sequence). The CDR3 covers 14 residues. The full variable domain, completed using reference TRBV30 and TRBJ2-1, is SQTIHQWPATLVQPVGSPLSLECTVEGTSNPNLYWYRQAAGRGLQLLFYSVGIGQISSEVPQNLSASRPQDRQFILSSKKLLLSDSGFYLCAWSVLADYNEQFFGPGTRLTVL.

V gene TRBV4-1 combines with J gene TRBJ2-3; tentatively, D is TRBD2 (5 bases). The V end was cut by 8 bases, the J end by 0 bases, with 12 bases between. CDR3 length: 14 residues. From germline, CDR1 is MGHRA and CDR2 YSYEKL. In DNA form, the CDR3 reads TGCGCCAGCTCTTCGGGAACCAGCACAGATACGCAGTATTTT. Translated: CASSSGTSTDTQYF.

The chain recombines TRBV4-1 with TRBJ2-7, with D unclear. The V gene's germline CDR1 is MGHRA and CDR2 YSYEKL. The germline V and J ends were trimmed by 1 base and 2 bases, with 9 bases remaining between them. The CDR3 is 14 residues long. CDR3 DNA sequence: TGCGCCAGCAGCCAAGGAGCAGCGACCTACGAGCAGTACTTC. It yields the protein CASSQGAATYEQYF.

The genes are TRBV19 and TRBJ2-1; 7 bases are a match to TRBD2. Trimming at V came to 5 bases and at J to 5 bases, leaving 9 bases not matched to a gene. CDR1 is LNHDA and CDR2 is SQIVND in the germline V gene (reference sequence). The CDR3 runs 15 residues. This CDR3 reads CASSWWEGSNNEQFF. The CDR3 nucleotides read TGTGCCAGTAGTTGGTGGGAGGGCTCGAACAATGAGCAGTTCTTC. Full variable domain (missing parts from reference TRBV19 and TRBJ2-1): DGGITQSPKYLFRKEGQNVTLSCEQNLNHDAMYWYRQDPGQGLRLIYYSQIVNDFQKGDIAEGYSVSREKKESFPLTVTSAQKNPTAFYLCASSWWEGSNNEQFFGPGTRLTVL.

The chain is built from TRBV19 and TRBJ2-7; 9 nucleotides agree with TRBD1. CDR3 length: 14 amino acids. V trimming: 7 bases; J trimming: 2 bases; junction bases outside the gene matches: 6. Germline V gene lookup returns CDR1 LNHDA and CDR2 SQIVND (reference sequence). This CDR3 reads CASTAGTGTYEQYF. The CDR3 bases are TGTGCCAGTACCGCCGGGACAGGGACCTACGAGCAGTACTTC.

The chain joins TRBV27 to TRBJ2-1, with D tentatively TRBD1 (6 bases). V lost 2 bases and J lost 2, with 13 bases in between. The CDR3 length is 16 residues. Germline lookup yields CDR1 MNHEY and CDR2 SMNVEV (reference sequence). The CDR3 coding sequence is TGTGCCAGCAGTTTAGGGGTTCGGACAGCCTACAATGAGCAGTTCTTC. Residues: CASSLGVRTAYNEQFF.